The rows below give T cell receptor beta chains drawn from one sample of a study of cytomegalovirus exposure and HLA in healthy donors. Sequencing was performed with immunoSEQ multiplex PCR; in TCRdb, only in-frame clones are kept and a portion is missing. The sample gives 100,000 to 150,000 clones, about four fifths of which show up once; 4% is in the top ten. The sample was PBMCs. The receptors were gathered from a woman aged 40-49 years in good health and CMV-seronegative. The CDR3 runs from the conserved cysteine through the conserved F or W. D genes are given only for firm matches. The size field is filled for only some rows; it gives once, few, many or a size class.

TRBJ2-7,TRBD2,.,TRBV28,TGTGCCAGCAGAAGCTCCCTAGCGGGAGGTCTAGACGAGCAGTACTTC,CASRSSLAGGLDEQYF
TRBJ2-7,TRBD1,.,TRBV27,TGTGCCAGCAGTACCCAGGGGGCGGCCTACGAGCAGTACTTC,CASSTQGAAYEQYF
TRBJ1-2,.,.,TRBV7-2,TGTGCCAGCGGGGTCGGGTGGGGGGGCGATAGCTACACCTTC,CASGVGWGGDSYTF
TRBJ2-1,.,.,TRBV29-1,TGCAGCGTTGGAGGCCCCCTAGGAGGGAGCTCCTACAATGAGCAGTTCTTC,CSVGGPLGGSSYNEQFF
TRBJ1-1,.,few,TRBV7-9,TGTGCCAGCAGCCCTAGGCTCTCCTCTACAGGGAACGTGGCTGAAGCTTTCTTT,CASSPRLSSTGNVAEAFF
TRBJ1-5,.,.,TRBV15,TGTGCCACCAGCAGAGAATTTCTGGCCAGGGGTGGGAATCAGCCCCAGCATTTT,CATSREFLARGGNQPQHF
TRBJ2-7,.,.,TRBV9,TGTGCCAGCAGCGTAGCGTCCTCGGCCTACGAGCAGTACTTC,CASSVASSAYEQYF
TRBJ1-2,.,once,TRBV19,TGTGCCAGTAGTAGCCTGACCCCAGAGGGCTATGGCTACACCTTC,CASSSLTPEGYGYTF
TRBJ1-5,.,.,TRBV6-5,TGTGCCAGCAGGGGCGGGGGAGGAGGCAATCAGCCCCAGCATTTT,CASRGGGGGNQPQHF
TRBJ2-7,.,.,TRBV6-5,TGTGCCAGCAGTCAGACGACAGAATCGGACGAGCAGTACTTC,CASSQTTESDEQYF
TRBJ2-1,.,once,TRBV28,TGTGCCAGCAGCATCGGGAGACGCGATAGGAATGAGCAGTTCTTC,CASSIGRRDRNEQFF
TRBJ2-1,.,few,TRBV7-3,TGTGCCAGCAGCCCGCTGGGGGACCCAGCGGGCTACAATGAGCAGTTCTTC,CASSPLGDPAGYNEQFF
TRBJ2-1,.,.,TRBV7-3,TGTGCCAGCAGCTTAATACCCCGGACTCCCACGGAGTACAATGAGCAGTTCTTC,CASSLIPRTPTEYNEQFF
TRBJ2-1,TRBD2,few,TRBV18,TGTGCCAGCTCAAGCACTAGCGGACCCTACAATGAGCAGTTCTTC,CASSSTSGPYNEQFF
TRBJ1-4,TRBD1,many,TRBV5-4,TGTGCCAGCAGCGGGGGACAGATCCTCCCGCGTAATGAAAAACTGTTTTTT,CASSGGQILPRNEKLFF